The clone carrying this T cell receptor beta chain was found a few times. Antigen unknown. Each CDR3 protein gets one entry after TCRdb re-called the reads with MiXCR. The sample carries 680,000 or so distinct CDR3 sequences, roughly 33% recorded once. Germline CDR1 SGHVS, CDR2 FNYEAQ. Trimming at V came to 5 bases and at J to 6 bases, leaving 13 bases not matched to a gene. CDR3 length: 18 amino acids. The data are from a study of T cell repertoires in cytomegalovirus infection. Study background: Well-studied HLA-B-restricted CMV epitopes were used in the study alongside recently identified HLA-C-restricted ones. A matching HLA type, together with CMV infection, was signaled by public TCR beta signatures.

Whole-study results and caveats: Totalled public TCR beta family frequency picked out people who carried CMV plus the relevant HLA. Ex vivo responses were dominated by HLA-C-restricted CMV-specific TCR beta clonotypes.

The chain is built from TRBV7-6 and TRBJ2-1; the match to TRBD2 covers 13 bases. The TCR sequence derives from a human donor in good health (CMV status not recorded). Some clones in this sample may be carry-over from other donors' samples. The sequenced sample was cultured PBMCs, obtained from culture after CMV antigen stimulation. The CDR3 DNA reads as TGTGCCAGCAGCAAACTAGCGGGGGGGGAATATCTGATCAATGAGCAGTTCTTC. Protein sequence: CASSKLAGGEYLINEQFF.